The present T cell receptor (beta chain) was sequenced within a study of blood T cell repertoires in COVID-19. Individuals aged about 18 to 95 years were recruited from fewer than 25 US areas. Categorization into cohorts depended on clinical history that participants reported. Recovered status applied to Cohort 3 donors who had two consecutive negative PCRs. It also applied to those with clearance or with symptom resolution. Produced via immunoSEQ multiplex PCR; TCRdb's table is partial and in-frame only. Of 330,000 or so clones in the sample, approximately 88% are singletons; the top ten hold about 5%. This clone was seen a single time. Sequenced sample: PBMCs or T cells enriched from blood (not recorded which). The origin of this receptor is a man aged 25 to 45 who had recovered from COVID-19.

The CDR3 region has the DNA TGTGCCAGCAAAGAAGCGGGGACGCACGCAGATACGCAGTATTTT. Its translation is CASKEAGTHADTQYF. V gene TRBV3-1 (or the pseudogene TRBV3-2) combines with J gene TRBJ2-3; 7 bases agree with TRBD2. CDR1 LGHDT and CDR2 YNNKEL come from the germline V gene (reference sequence). The J segment lost 4 bases and the V segment lost 7 bases, leaving 11 bases of the junction unmatched. This CDR3 comprises 15 residues.